These T cell receptor beta chains were read from a single sample in a study of T-cell memory formation after mild COVID-19. Via MiXCR, TCRdb re-called the 5' RACE reads, giving one row per CDR3 protein. The table lists under 150,000 distinct CDR3 sequences, about 20% of them singletons. The sequenced sample consisted of PBMCs or a T cell subset sorted from them (not recorded which). The receptors shown here come from a man younger than 35 who had mild COVID-19 (a few samples of this study predate the infection). Cell type and time point are not known. CDR3s include the opening cysteine and the closing phenylalanine or tryptophan. D genes are given only for firm matches. Clone size is not always given. Where it is, it says once, few, many or a class for expanded clones.

V: TRBV20-1
J: TRBJ2-5
D: TRBD2
size: NA
CDR3: CSASAGDLQETQYF
DNA: TGCAGTGCTTCAGCGGGGGACCTCCAAGAGACCCAGTACTTC

V: TRBV9
J: TRBJ1-2
D: NA
size: NA
CDR3: CASSVATAGNYGYTF
DNA: TGTGCCAGCAGCGTAGCTACGGCAGGGAACTATGGCTACACCTTC

V: TRBV11-2
J: TRBJ2-5
D: NA
size: NA
CDR3: CASSPGHAGKETQYF
DNA: TGTGCCAGCAGCCCAGGACACGCAGGCAAAGAGACCCAGTACTTC

V: TRBV6-6
J: TRBJ1-6
D: TRBD1
size: NA
CDR3: CASSQDRGINSPLHF
DNA: TGTGCCAGCAGTCAAGACAGGGGAATCAATTCACCCCTCCACTTT

V: TRBV9
J: TRBJ2-1
D: NA
size: few
CDR3: CASSVRLHNEQFF
DNA: TGTGCCAGCAGCGTCAGACTACACAATGAGCAGTTCTTC

V: TRBV6-6
J: TRBJ2-7
D: NA
size: few
CDR3: CASSHYYEQYF
DNA: TGTGCCAGCAGCCATTACTACGAGCAGTACTTC

V: TRBV7-3
J: TRBJ1-6
D: TRBD1
size: NA
CDR3: CASSSGQGAYSPLHF
DNA: TGTGCCAGCAGCAGCGGACAGGGGGCATATTCACCCCTCCACTTT

V: TRBV4-2
J: TRBJ2-2
D: NA
size: few
CDR3: CASSQIDRSPGPGELFF
DNA: TGTGCCAGCAGCCAAATAGACCGGTCCCCCGGGCCCGGGGAGCTGTTTTTT

V: TRBV4-3
J: TRBJ1-1
D: TRBD1
size: few
CDR3: CASSQEPGGFTEAFF
DNA: TGCGCCAGCAGCCAAGAACCAGGGGGCTTCACTGAAGCTTTCTTT

V: TRBV24-1
J: TRBJ2-1
D: TRBD1
size: NA
CDR3: CATSERTGPNEQFF
DNA: TGTGCCACCAGTGAACGGACAGGGCCGAATGAGCAGTTCTTC

V: TRBV6-2/TRBV6-3
J: TRBJ2-5
D: NA
size: NA
CDR3: CASSYWGSETQYF
DNA: TGTGCCAGCAGTTACTGGGGTTCAGAGACCCAGTACTTC

V: TRBV6-5
J: TRBJ2-2
D: TRBD2
size: few
CDR3: CASSFTSGATGELFF
DNA: TGTGCCAGCAGTTTTACTAGCGGGGCGACCGGGGAGCTGTTTTTT

V: TRBV4-1
J: TRBJ1-4
D: NA
size: NA
CDR3: CASSQLGSEKLFF
DNA: TGCGCCAGCAGCCAACTGGGGAGTGAAAAACTGTTTTTT

V: TRBV4-1
J: TRBJ2-3
D: NA
size: NA
CDR3: CASSQEAASTDTQYF
DNA: TGCGCCAGCAGCCAAGAGGCTGCTAGCACAGATACGCAGTATTTT

V: TRBV12-3/TRBV12-4
J: TRBJ2-5
D: NA
size: NA
CDR3: CASHGGGQETQYF
DNA: TGTGCCAGCCACGGGGGAGGCCAAGAGACCCAGTACTTC

V: TRBV5-1
J: TRBJ1-1
D: NA
size: NA
CDR3: CASSLLGNTEAFF
DNA: TGCGCCAGCAGCTTGCTGGGGAACACTGAAGCTTTCTTT

V: TRBV3-1
J: TRBJ2-1
D: NA
size: NA
CDR3: CASSQAGLNNEQFF
DNA: TGTGCCAGCAGCCAGGCGGGATTGAACAATGAGCAGTTCTTC

V: TRBV4-1
J: TRBJ2-7
D: NA
size: few
CDR3: CASSQEFWANSYEQYF
DNA: TGCGCCAGCAGCCAGGAGTTTTGGGCGAACTCCTACGAGCAGTACTTC

V: TRBV7-2
J: TRBJ1-2
D: TRBD1
size: many
CDR3: CASSLPTGGYGYTF
DNA: TGTGCCAGCAGCTTACCGACAGGGGGCTATGGCTACACCTTC

V: TRBV18
J: TRBJ1-1
D: NA
size: few
CDR3: CASSQGGFEAFF
DNA: TGTGCCAGCTCACAGGGGGGATTTGAAGCTTTCTTT

V: TRBV6-5
J: TRBJ1-1
D: NA
size: once
CDR3: CASSYAIGGIFEAFF
DNA: TGTGCCAGCAGTTACGCCATTGGGGGGATATTTGAAGCTTTCTTT

V: TRBV7-9
J: TRBJ2-2
D: NA
size: NA
CDR3: CASSSTLGTTGELFF
DNA: TGTGCCAGCAGCTCCACCCTAGGGACCACCGGGGAGCTGTTTTTT

V: TRBV24-1
J: TRBJ1-1
D: NA
size: NA
CDR3: CATSDWGTTEAFF
DNA: TGTGCCACCAGTGATTGGGGGACCACTGAAGCTTTCTTT

V: TRBV29-1
J: TRBJ2-7
D: TRBD1
size: NA
CDR3: CSVGQGNEQYF
DNA: TGCAGCGTTGGACAGGGGAACGAGCAGTACTTC

V: TRBV7-9
J: TRBJ2-1
D: TRBD1
size: few
CDR3: CASSRFGQGVNNEQFF
DNA: TGTGCCAGCAGCCGTTTCGGACAGGGGGTAAACAATGAGCAGTTCTTC

V: TRBV19
J: TRBJ2-6
D: NA
size: few
CDR3: CASSIDHDRSSGANVLTF
DNA: TGTGCCAGTAGTATAGATCACGACAGAAGCTCTGGGGCCAACGTCCTGACTTTC

V: TRBV11-3
J: TRBJ2-7
D: NA
size: NA
CDR3: CASSSDRRQQYF
DNA: TGTGCCAGCAGCTCGGACCGACGCCAGCAGTACTTC

V: TRBV11-2
J: TRBJ2-7
D: NA
size: NA
CDR3: CASSFRAGGTYEQYF
DNA: TGTGCCAGCAGCTTTCGGGCAGGGGGGACCTACGAGCAGTACTTC

V: TRBV2
J: TRBJ2-2
D: NA
size: NA
CDR3: CASSELGRANTGELFF
DNA: TGTGCCAGCAGTGAACTGGGGCGCGCGAACACCGGGGAGCTGTTTTTT

V: TRBV30
J: TRBJ2-3
D: TRBD2
size: few
CDR3: CAWNLAGGPDTQYF
DNA: TGTGCCTGGAATCTCGCGGGGGGGCCCGATACGCAGTATTTT

V: TRBV7-2
J: TRBJ2-7
D: TRBD2
size: few
CDR3: CASSSSGGAYEQYF
DNA: TGTGCCAGCAGCTCTAGCGGGGGGGCCTACGAGCAGTACTTC

V: TRBV23-1
J: TRBJ2-7
D: TRBD1
size: NA
CDR3: CASNRDRGPLSEQYF
DNA: TGCGCCAGCAACCGGGACAGGGGCCCCCTTAGCGAGCAGTACTTC

V: TRBV4-3
J: TRBJ2-1
D: TRBD2
size: few
CDR3: CASSQGLAGVVVYNEQFF
DNA: TGCGCCAGCAGCCAGGGACTAGCGGGGGTGGTAGTTTACAATGAGCAGTTCTTC

V: TRBV5-1
J: TRBJ1-1
D: NA
size: NA
CDR3: CASSLAQQVTGRTDTEAFF
DNA: TGCGCCAGCAGCTTGGCCCAACAGGTAACAGGTCGAACTGACACTGAAGCTTTCTTT

V: TRBV12-3/TRBV12-4
J: TRBJ1-2
D: TRBD1
size: many
CDR3: CASSIRGDRTIYGYTF
DNA: TGTGCCAGCAGCATAAGAGGGGACAGGACAATCTATGGCTACACCTTC

V: TRBV6-5
J: TRBJ2-1
D: NA
size: few
CDR3: CASSSFVSYNEQFF
DNA: TGTGCCAGCAGTTCTTTCGTCTCCTACAATGAGCAGTTCTTC

V: TRBV25-1
J: TRBJ1-6
D: NA
size: NA
CDR3: CASSELGVSPLHF
DNA: TGTGCCAGCAGTGAATTGGGGGTATCACCCCTCCACTTT

V: TRBV11-2
J: TRBJ2-1
D: NA
size: NA
CDR3: CASSLDYAADEQFF
DNA: TGTGCCAGCAGCTTAGATTATGCGGCAGATGAGCAGTTCTTC

V: TRBV6-6
J: TRBJ1-2
D: TRBD1
size: NA
CDR3: CASSYEDRGGHGYTF
DNA: TGTGCCAGCAGTTACGAGGACAGGGGAGGTCATGGCTACACCTTC

V: TRBV6-2/TRBV6-3
J: TRBJ2-7
D: NA
size: NA
CDR3: CASSYDSLAYEQYF
DNA: TGTGCCAGCAGTTACGACTCCCTCGCCTACGAGCAGTACTTC

V: TRBV12-5
J: TRBJ2-3
D: NA
size: NA
CDR3: CASGHSGPRDTQYF
DNA: TGTGCTAGTGGACATAGCGGACCCCGGGATACGCAGTATTTT

V: TRBV10-2
J: TRBJ2-2
D: TRBD2
size: many
CDR3: CASSDLGRGTNTGELFF
DNA: TGCGCCAGCAGTGATCTAGGGCGGGGGACTAACACCGGGGAGCTGTTTTTT

V: TRBV27
J: TRBJ1-6
D: NA
size: NA
CDR3: CASSFYRGPRRFPLHF
DNA: TGTGCCAGCAGTTTTTACCGGGGACCCCGGAGGTTCCCCCTCCACTTT

V: TRBV9
J: TRBJ2-3
D: TRBD2
size: NA
CDR3: CASSPRSGTSALRDTQYF
DNA: TGTGCCAGCAGCCCGAGATCCGGGACTAGCGCCCTGAGAGATACGCAGTATTTT

V: TRBV4-1
J: TRBJ1-1
D: NA
size: few
CDR3: CATGRENTEAFF
DNA: TGCGCCACCGGCAGGGAGAACACTGAAGCTTTCTTT

V: TRBV6-5
J: TRBJ2-3
D: TRBD1
size: few
CDR3: CASSYLHRGHPDTQYF
DNA: TGTGCCAGCAGTTACTTGCACAGGGGGCATCCAGATACGCAGTATTTT

V: TRBV4-1
J: TRBJ2-7
D: TRBD1
size: few
CDR3: CASSLKIPGQGVYEQYF
DNA: TGCGCCAGCAGCCTGAAGATTCCGGGACAGGGAGTTTACGAGCAGTACTTC

V: TRBV4-3
J: TRBJ1-1
D: NA
size: many
CDR3: CASSQRAAEGRNTEAFF
DNA: TGCGCCAGCAGCCAAAGGGCGGCGGAGGGGAGAAACACTGAAGCTTTCTTT

V: TRBV24-1
J: TRBJ1-1
D: NA
size: few
CDR3: CATSDTGGGPNTEAFF
DNA: TGTGCCACCAGTGACACTGGGGGGGGGCCCAACACTGAAGCTTTCTTT